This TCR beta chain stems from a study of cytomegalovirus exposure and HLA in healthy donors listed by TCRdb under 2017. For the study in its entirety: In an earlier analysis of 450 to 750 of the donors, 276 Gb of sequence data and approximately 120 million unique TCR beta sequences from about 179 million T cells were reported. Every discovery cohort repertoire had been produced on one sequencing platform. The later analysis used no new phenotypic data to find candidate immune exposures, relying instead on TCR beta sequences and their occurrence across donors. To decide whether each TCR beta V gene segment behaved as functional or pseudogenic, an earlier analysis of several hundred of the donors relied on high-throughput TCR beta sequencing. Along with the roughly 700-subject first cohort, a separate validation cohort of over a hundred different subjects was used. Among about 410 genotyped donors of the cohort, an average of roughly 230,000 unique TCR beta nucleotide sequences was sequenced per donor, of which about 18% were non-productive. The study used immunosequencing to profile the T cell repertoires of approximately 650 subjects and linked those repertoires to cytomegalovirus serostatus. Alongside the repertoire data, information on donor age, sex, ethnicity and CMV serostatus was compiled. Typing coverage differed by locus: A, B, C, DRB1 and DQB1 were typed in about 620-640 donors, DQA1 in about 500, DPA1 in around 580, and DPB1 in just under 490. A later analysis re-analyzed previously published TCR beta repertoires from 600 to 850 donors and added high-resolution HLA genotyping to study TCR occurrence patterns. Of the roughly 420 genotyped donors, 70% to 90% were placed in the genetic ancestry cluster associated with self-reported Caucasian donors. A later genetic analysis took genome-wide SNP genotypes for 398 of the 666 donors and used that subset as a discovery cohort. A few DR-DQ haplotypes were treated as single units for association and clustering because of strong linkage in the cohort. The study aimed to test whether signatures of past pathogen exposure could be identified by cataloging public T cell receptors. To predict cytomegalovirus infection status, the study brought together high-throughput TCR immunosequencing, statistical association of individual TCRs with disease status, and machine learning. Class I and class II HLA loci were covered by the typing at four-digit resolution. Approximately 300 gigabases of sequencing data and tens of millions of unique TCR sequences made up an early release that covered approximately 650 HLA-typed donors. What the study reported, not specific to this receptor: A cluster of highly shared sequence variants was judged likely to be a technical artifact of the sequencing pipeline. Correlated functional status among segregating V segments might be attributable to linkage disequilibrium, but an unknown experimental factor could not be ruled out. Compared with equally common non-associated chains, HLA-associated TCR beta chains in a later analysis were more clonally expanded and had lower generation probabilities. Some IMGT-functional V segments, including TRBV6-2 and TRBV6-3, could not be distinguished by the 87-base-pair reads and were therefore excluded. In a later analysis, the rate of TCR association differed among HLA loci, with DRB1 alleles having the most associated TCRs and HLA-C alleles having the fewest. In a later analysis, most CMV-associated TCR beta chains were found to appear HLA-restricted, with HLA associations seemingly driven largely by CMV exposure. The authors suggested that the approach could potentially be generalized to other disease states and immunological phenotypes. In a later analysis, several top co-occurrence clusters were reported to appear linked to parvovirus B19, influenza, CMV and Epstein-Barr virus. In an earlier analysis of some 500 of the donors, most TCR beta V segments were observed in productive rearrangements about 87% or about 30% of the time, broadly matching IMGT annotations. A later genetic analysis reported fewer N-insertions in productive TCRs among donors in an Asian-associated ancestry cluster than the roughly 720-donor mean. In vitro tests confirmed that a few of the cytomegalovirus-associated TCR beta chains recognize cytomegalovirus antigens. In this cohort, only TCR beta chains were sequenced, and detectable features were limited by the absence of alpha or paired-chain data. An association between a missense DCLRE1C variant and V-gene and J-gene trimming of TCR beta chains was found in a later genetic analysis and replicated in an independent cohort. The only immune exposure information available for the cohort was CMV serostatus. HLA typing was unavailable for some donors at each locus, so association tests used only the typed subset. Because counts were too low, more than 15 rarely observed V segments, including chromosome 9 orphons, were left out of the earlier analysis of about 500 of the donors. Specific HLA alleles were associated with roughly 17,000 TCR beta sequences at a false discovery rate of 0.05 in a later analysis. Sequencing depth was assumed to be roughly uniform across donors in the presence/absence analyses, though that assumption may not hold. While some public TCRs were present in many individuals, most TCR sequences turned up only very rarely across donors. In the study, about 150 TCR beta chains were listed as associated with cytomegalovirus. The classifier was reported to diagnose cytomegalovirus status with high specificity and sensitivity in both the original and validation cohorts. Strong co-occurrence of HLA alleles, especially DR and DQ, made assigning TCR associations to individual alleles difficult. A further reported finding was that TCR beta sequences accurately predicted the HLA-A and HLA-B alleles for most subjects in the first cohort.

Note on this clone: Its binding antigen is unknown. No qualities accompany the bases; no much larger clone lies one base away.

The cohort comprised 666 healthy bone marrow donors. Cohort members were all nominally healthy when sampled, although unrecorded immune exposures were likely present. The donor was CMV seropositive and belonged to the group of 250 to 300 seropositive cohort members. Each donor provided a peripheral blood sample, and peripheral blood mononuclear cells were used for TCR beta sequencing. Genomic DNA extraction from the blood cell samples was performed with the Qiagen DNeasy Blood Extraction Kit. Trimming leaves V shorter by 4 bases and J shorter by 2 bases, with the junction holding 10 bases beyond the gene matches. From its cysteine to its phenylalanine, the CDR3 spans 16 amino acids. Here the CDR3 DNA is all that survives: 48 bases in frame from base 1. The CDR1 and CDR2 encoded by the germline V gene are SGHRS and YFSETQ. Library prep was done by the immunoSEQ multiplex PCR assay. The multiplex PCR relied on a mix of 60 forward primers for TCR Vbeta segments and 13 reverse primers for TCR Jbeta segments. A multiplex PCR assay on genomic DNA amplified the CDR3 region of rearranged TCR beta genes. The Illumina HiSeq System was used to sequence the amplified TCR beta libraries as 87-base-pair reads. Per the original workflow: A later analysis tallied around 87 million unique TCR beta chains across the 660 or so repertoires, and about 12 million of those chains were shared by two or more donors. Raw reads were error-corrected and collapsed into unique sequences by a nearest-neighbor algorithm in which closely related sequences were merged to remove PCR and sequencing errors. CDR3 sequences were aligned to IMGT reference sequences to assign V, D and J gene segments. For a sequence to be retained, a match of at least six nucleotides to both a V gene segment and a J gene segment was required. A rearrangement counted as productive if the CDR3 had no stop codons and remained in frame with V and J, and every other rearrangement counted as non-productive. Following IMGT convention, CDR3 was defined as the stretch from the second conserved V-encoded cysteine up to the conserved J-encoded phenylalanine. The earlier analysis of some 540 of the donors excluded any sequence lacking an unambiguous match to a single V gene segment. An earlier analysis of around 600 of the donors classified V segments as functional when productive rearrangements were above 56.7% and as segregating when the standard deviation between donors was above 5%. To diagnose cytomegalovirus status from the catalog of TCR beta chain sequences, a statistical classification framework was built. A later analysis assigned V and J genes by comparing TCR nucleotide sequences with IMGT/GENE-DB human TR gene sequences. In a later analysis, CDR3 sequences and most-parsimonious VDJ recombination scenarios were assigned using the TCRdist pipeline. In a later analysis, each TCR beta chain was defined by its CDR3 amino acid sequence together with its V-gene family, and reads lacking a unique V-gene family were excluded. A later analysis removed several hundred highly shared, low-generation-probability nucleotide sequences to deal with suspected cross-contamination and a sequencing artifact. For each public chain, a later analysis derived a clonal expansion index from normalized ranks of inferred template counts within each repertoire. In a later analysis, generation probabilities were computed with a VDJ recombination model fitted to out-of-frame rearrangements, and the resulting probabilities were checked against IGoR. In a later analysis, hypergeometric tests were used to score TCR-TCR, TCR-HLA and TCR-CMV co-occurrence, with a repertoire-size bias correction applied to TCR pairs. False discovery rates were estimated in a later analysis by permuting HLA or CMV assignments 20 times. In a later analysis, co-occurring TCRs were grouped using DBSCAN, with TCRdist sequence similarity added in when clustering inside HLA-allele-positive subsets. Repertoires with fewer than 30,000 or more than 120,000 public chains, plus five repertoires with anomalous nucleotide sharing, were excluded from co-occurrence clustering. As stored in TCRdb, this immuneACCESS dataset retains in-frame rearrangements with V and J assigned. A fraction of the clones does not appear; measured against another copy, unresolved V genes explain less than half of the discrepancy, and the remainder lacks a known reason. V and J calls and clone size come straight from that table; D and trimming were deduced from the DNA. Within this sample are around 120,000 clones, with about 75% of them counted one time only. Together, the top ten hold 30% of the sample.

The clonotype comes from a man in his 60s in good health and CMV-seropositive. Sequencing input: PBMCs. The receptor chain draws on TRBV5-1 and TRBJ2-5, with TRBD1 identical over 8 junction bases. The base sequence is TGCGCCAGCAGCCAGGTCTACAGGGACAGGCAAGAGACCCAGTACTTC. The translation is CASSQVYRDRQETQYF.